This T cell receptor beta chain was identified in a study of T cell responses to AZD1222 COVID-19 vaccine. This CDR3 has 15 residues. Germline lookup yields CDR1 SGHNT and CDR2 YENEEA. V was pared by 1 base and J by 5 bases, with 13 bases between. Only in-frame clones appear in the TCRdb table, and some are missing; sequencing was by immunoSEQ multiplex PCR. This sample has 110,000 to 150,000 clones; around 88% occur once, and the top ten carry 3% to 4.5%. The chain joins TRBV11-3 to TRBJ2-3; D is ambiguous. The clonotype originates from an adult in good health. The sequenced sample was peripheral blood, obtained on day 0 of AZD1222 vaccination. CDR3 coding DNA: TGTGCCAGCAGCTTAGCACGGGTGGGTGAAGATACGCAGTATTTT. Protein sequence: CASSLARVGEDTQYF.